The 22 T cell receptor beta chains given below trace back to one sample, sequenced in a study of blood T cell repertoires in COVID-19. Assay used: immunoSEQ multiplex PCR; TCRdb lists only in-frame clones, some missing. This sample has roughly 330,000 clones, with roughly 83% found just once. Sequences were obtained from peripheral blood. All receptors come from a woman aged 45 to 65 with acute or convalescent COVID-19.

J is TRBJ1-1 and V is TRBV10-3; TRBD1 matches at 8 bases. The junction had 10 bases not matched to a gene; V was cut back by 2 bases and J by 5 bases. The CDR3 length is 16 residues. Germline CDR1 and CDR2: ENHRY and SYGVKD. CDR3 nucleotides: TGTGCCATCAGTGAGCCGGGACAGGAAAGTTGGACTGAAGCTTTCTTT. This codes for CAISEPGQESWTEAFF.

The chain carries TRBV7-2 and TRBJ2-3; a weak D match, TRBD2 (6 bases). Trimming removed 6 bases from V and 4 bases from J, with 17 bases in between. CDR1 is SGHTA and CDR2 is FQGNSA in the germline V gene. The CDR3 runs 15 residues. The CDR3 region is CASSGPGADSDTQYF. CDR3 sequence (DNA): TGTGCCAGCAGTGGTCCGGGAGCCGATTCAGATACGCAGTATTTT.

The rearrangement joins TRBV29-1 to TRBJ2-7; TRBD2 matches 9 bases. V shed 4 bases, J shed 1 base, and the junction held 5 bases outside the gene matches. The germline V gene has CDR1 SQVTM and CDR2 ANQGSEA. CDR3 size: 14 residues. The CDR3: CSVVGGRGSYEQYF. The CDR3, as DNA: TGCAGCGTTGTCGGCGGGAGGGGTTCCTACGAGCAGTACTTC.

The chain uses TRBV27 and TRBJ2-1, with a weak D call TRBD1 (7 bases). The V end lost 5 bases, the J end lost 0 bases, and 17 bases lay between the germline ends. The CDR3 runs to 17 residues. CDR1 and CDR2 from the germline V gene are MNHEY and SMNVEV (reference sequence). The CDR3 here is CASSPGGQINSYNEQFF. DNA for the CDR3: TGTGCCAGCAGTCCCGGGGGACAGATCAACTCCTACAATGAGCAGTTCTTC.

CDR3 sequence reads: CASSLAGGNSPLHF. The CDR3 DNA sequence: TGTGCCAGCAGCTTAGCAGGGGGTAATTCACCCCTCCACTTT. The V call is TRBV5-6, the J call TRBJ1-6; 7 bases line up with TRBD1. Germline-derived CDR1 and CDR2 are SGHDT and YYEEEE. CDR3 length: 14 residues. V gave up 2 bases and J gave up 6 bases; unmatched junction bases: 2.

V and J are TRBV27 and TRBJ2-1, with 8 bases fitting TRBD1. The CDR3 totals 18 residues. V was pared by 5 bases and J by 0 bases, with 12 bases of the junction left unmatched. In germline, CDR1 is MNHEY, CDR2 SMNVEV (reference sequence). This CDR3 reads CASSRINQGAGSYNEQFF. CDR3 nucleotides: TGTGCCAGCAGTAGAATCAATCAGGGGGCCGGCTCCTACAATGAGCAGTTCTTC.

The chain combines TRBV28 with TRBJ1-5; a weak D match, TRBD1 (6 bases). V lost 6 bases and J lost 5, with 17 bases in between. Germline V gene lookup returns CDR1 MDHEN and CDR2 SYDVKM. There are 15 residues in the CDR3. CDR3 in DNA: TGTGCCAGCAGGATACAGGGACTAGTTGATCAGCCCCAGCATTTT. Amino acid sequence: CASRIQGLVDQPQHF.

This clone was seen a handful of times. V usage is TRBV29-1 and J usage is TRBJ1-1; D gene ambiguous. V gave up 3 bases and J gave up 7 bases, with 12 bases separating them. The CDR3 contains 12 residues. CDR1 and CDR2 (germline): SQVTM, ANQGSEA. In DNA, the CDR3 is TGCAGCGTTGAGTTTGGGCGAAATGAAGCTTTCTTT. Amino acids: CSVEFGRNEAFF.

The chain carries TRBV27 and TRBJ1-2; possible D gene TRBD1, 5 bases. Trimming took 4 bases from V and 2 from J, leaving 20 bases between them. Germline loops: CDR1 MNHEY, CDR2 SMNVEV (reference sequence). The CDR3 runs to 17 residues. In nucleotides, the CDR3 is TGTGCCAGCAGTTCTCGCCCGGGGGGGGGATTGAACTATGGCTACACCTTC. It yields the protein CASSSRPGGGLNYGYTF.

This chain joins TRBV19 and TRBJ1-2; D may be TRBD1 (6 bases). V lost 3 bases to trimming and J lost 2 bases, with 7 bases between them. The CDR3 runs to 13 residues. Looked up from germline, CDR1 is LNHDA and CDR2 is SQIVND (reference sequence). For the CDR3, the DNA is TGTGCCAGTAGTATCGACAGGAACTATGGCTACACCTTC. Its translation is CASSIDRNYGYTF.

The chain employs TRBV6-1 and TRBJ2-5; TRBD2 agrees at 9 bases. Germline V gene sequence: CDR1 MNHNS, CDR2 SASEGT. With 5 bases clipped from V and 5 bases from J, the junction kept 6 bases outside the gene matches. The CDR3 loop spans 14 amino acids. CDR3: CASSTVAGVETQYF. The CDR3 nucleotides are TGTGCCAGCAGTACTGTAGCGGGAGTGGAGACCCAGTACTTC.

The chain links TRBV6-2 or TRBV6-3 to TRBJ1-2; D possibly corresponds to TRBD1 (6 bases). The CDR3 loop spans 16 amino acids. V was shortened by 0 bases and J by 1 base, with 12 bases between the two germline ends. CDR1 and CDR2 from the germline V gene are MNHEY and SVGEGT. For the CDR3, the DNA is TGTGCCAGCAGTTACTCCCTCGGGACACATAACTATGGCTACACCTTC. Translation gives CASSYSLGTHNYGYTF.

The chain combines TRBV18 with TRBJ2-4; 7 nucleotides agree with TRBD1. J lost 4 bases, V lost 4 bases, and 4 bases had no gene match. Germline V lookup: CDR1 KGHSH, CDR2 LQKENI. CDR3 length: 14 amino acids. The CDR3 bases are TGTGCCAGCTCACGACAGACAGGGAAAAACATTCAGTACTTC. As protein: CASSRQTGKNIQYF.

The chain uses TRBV7-2 and TRBJ2-3, with 7 bases lining up with TRBD2. The J segment lost 2 bases and the V segment lost 6 bases, leaving 14 bases of the junction unmatched. The germline V gene has CDR1 SGHTA and CDR2 FQGNSA. This CDR3 comprises 17 residues. CDR3 protein: CASSDTGLAVITDTQYF. CDR3 DNA sequence: TGTGCCAGCAGTGACACTGGCCTAGCGGTGATCACAGATACGCAGTATTTT.

The chain's CDR3 is CAWALSGAIYEQYF. The CDR3 DNA is TGTGCCTGGGCTCTATCGGGAGCAATCTACGAGCAGTACTTC. The chain employs TRBV30 and TRBJ2-7, with D tentatively TRBD2 (6 bases). V was cut by 5 bases and J by 3 bases, with 17 bases left in between. Germline loops: CDR1 GTSNPN, CDR2 SVGIG (reference sequence). This CDR3 comprises 14 residues.

CDR3: CASSLAGQGGADTQYF. As DNA, the CDR3 is TGTGCCAGCAGCTTAGCCGGACAAGGGGGGGCAGATACGCAGTATTTT. This chain joins TRBV7-2 and TRBJ2-3, with D tentatively TRBD2 (7 bases). Germline V gene lookup returns CDR1 SGHTA and CDR2 FQGNSA. Trimming pared 0 bases from V and 4 bases from J, leaving 14 bases between. The CDR3 contains 16 residues.

V gene TRBV5-1 combines with J gene TRBJ2-7, with TRBD2 matching 12 bases. Per the germline V gene, CDR1 is SGHRS and CDR2 is YFSETQ. This CDR3 region has 18 residues. Trimming cost V 2 bases and J 0 bases; bases outside gene matches: 9. For the CDR3, the DNA is TGCGCCAGCAGCTTCGAACTAGCGGGAGGTCTTTACTCCTACGAGCAGTACTTC. Its translation: CASSFELAGGLYSYEQYF.

The chain uses TRBV27 and TRBJ1-2, with TRBD1 matching 9 bases. The CDR3 consists of 13 residues. V dropped 10 bases and J dropped 5; count of bases not matched to a gene: 8. The germline gives CDR1 MNHEY, CDR2 SMNVEV (reference sequence). The CDR3 reads CATLMTGGYGYTF. The DNA for the CDR3 is TGTGCCACCCTTATGACAGGGGGGTATGGCTACACCTTC.

The chain is built from TRBV28 and TRBJ1-4, with D maybe TRBD1 (5 bases). Germline CDR1 and CDR2: MDHEN and SYDVKM. The V end was cut by 5 bases, the J end by 5 bases, with 18 bases between. The CDR3 sequence is 16 residues long. In DNA form, the CDR3 reads TGTGCCAGCAGTATGCCAGGACACTATACAAATGAAAAACTGTTTTTT. Encoded protein: CASSMPGHYTNEKLFF. Variable domain in full (rest from reference TRBV28 and TRBJ1-4): DVKVTQSSRYLVKRTGEKVFLECVQDMDHENMFWYRQDPGLGLRLIYFSYDVKMKEKGDIPEGYSVSREKKERFSLILESASTNQTSMYLCASSMPGHYTNEKLFFGSGTQLSVL.

The gene calls are TRBV7-2 and TRBJ2-2, with D possibly being TRBD1 (5 bases). The germline V gene encodes CDR1 SGHTA and CDR2 FQGNSA. This CDR3 has 14 amino acids. Trimming removed 6 bases at V and 4 bases at J, with 12 bases between. CDR3 loop: CASRGQVGTGELFF. CDR3 DNA: TGTGCCAGCAGGGGGCAGGTTGGCACCGGGGAGCTGTTTTTT.

The V gene is TRBV7-3, the J gene TRBJ2-7; possibly TRBD2 for D (5 bases). The CDR3 is made up of 14 amino acids. Germline V gives CDR1 SGHTA, CDR2 FQGTGA. Trimming took off 5 bases at V and 0 bases at J, with 11 bases between the two ends. DNA for the CDR3: TGTGCCAGCAGCCCTAATAGCGTCTCCTACGAGCAGTACTTC. Its translation is CASSPNSVSYEQYF.

This chain uses TRBV9 with TRBJ1-5, with a tentative D call TRBD1 (6 bases). The V end was cut by 1 base, the J end by 5 bases, with 13 bases between. The CDR3 consists of 15 residues. Germline CDR1 SGDLS, CDR2 YYNGEE. The CDR3 spells CASSVSGGDYQPQHF. In DNA, the CDR3 is TGTGCCAGCAGCGTATCTGGGGGCGATTATCAGCCCCAGCATTTT.